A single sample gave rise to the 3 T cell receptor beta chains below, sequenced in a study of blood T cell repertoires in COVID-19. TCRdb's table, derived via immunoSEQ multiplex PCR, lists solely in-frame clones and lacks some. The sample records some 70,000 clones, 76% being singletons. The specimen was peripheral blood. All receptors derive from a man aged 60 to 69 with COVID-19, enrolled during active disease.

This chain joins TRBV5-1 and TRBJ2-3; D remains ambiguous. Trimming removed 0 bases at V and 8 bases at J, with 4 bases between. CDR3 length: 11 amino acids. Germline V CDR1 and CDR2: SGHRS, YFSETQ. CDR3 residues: CASSLERTQYF. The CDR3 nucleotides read TGCGCCAGCAGCTTGGAGCGTACGCAGTATTTT.

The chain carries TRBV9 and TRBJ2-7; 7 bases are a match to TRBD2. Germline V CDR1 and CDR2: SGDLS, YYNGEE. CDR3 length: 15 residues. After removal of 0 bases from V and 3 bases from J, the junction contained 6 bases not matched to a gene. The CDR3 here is CASSVDFGGYYEQYF. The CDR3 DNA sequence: TGTGCCAGCAGCGTAGACTTCGGGGGGTACTACGAGCAGTACTTC.

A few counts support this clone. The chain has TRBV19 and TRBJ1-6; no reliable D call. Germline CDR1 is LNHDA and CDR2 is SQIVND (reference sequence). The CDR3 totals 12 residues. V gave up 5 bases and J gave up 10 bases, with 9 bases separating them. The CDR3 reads CASSERFSPLHF. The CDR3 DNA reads TGTGCCAGTAGTGAACGGTTCTCACCCCTCCACTTT.